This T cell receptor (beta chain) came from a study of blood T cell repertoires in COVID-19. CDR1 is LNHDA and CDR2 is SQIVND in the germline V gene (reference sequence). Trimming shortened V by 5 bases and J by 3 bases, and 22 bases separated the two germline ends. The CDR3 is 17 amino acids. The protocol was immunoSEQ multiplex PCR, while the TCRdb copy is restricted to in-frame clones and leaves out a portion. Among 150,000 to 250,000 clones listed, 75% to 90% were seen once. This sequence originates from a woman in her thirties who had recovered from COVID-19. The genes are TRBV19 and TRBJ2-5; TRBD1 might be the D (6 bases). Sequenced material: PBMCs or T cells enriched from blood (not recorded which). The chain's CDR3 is CASSLFPLKQGEETQYF. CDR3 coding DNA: TGTGCCAGTAGTTTGTTCCCGCTTAAACAGGGTGAAGAGACCCAGTACTTC.